The present T cell receptor beta chain was sequenced within a study of radiotherapy plus CTLA-4 blockade in lung cancer. The study, taken as a whole, reports: Peripheral blood showed expansion of tumor-derived TCR clones after radiotherapy and ipilimumab. Together with interferon-beta, which increased in serum after radiation, early dynamic changes in blood T cell clones were reportedly the best predictors of response.

A word on this clone: Antigen unknown.

This CDR3 comprises 12 residues. Germline lookup yields CDR1 MDHEN and CDR2 SYDVKM. V lost 8 bases to trimming and J lost 0 bases, with 6 bases between them. The protocol was immunoSEQ multiplex PCR, while the TCRdb copy is restricted to in-frame clones and leaves out a portion. The sample contains about 62,000 clones, around 77% of which appear only once. This chain connects TRBV28 to TRBJ2-3; no clear D gene. Here the sequenced sample was peripheral blood, taken from a patient treated with radiotherapy plus ipilimumab. The receptor comes from a human donor with non-small cell lung cancer who had a complete response to radiotherapy plus ipilimumab. In nucleotides, the CDR3 is TGTGCCAGCGTTTCTAGCACAGATACGCAGTATTTT. Its translation is CASVSSTDTQYF.